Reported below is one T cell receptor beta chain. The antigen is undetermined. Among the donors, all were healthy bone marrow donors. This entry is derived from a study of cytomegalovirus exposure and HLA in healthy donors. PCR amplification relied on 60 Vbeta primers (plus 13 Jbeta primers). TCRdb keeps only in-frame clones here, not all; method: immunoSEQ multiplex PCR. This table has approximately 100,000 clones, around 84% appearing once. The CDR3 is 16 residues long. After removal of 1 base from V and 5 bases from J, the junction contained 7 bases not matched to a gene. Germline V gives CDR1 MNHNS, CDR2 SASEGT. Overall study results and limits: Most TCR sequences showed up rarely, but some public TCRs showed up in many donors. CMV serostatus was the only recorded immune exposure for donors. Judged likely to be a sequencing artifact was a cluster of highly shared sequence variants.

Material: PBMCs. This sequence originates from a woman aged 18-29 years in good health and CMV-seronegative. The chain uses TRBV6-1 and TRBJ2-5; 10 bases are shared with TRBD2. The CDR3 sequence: CASSEEASGSLETQYF. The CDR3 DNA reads TGTGCCAGCAGTGAAGAGGCTAGCGGGAGTCTTGAGACCCAGTACTTC.